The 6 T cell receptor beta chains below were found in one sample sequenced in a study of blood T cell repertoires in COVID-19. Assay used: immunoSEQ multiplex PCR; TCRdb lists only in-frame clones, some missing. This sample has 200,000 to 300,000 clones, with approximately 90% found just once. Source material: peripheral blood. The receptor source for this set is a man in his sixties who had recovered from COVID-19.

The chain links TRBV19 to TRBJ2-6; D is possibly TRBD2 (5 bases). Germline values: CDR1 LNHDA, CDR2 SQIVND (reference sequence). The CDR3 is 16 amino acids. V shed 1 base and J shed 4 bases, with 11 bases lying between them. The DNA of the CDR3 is TGTGCCAGTAGTATAGGAGGGCTTTGGGGGGCCAACGTCCTGACTTTC. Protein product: CASSIGGLWGANVLTF.

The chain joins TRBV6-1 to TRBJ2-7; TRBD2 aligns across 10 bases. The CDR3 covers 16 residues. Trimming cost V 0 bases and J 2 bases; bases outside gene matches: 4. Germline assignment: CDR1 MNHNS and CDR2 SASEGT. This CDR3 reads CASSEALAGAAYEQYV. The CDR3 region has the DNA TGTGCCAGCAGTGAAGCGCTAGCGGGGGCCGCCTACGAGCAGTACGTC.

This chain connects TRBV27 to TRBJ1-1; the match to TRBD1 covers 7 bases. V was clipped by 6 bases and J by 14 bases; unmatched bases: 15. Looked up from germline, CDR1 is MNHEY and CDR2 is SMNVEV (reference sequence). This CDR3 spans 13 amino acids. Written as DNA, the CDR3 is TGTGCCAGCAGCCTTAACACCGGACAGGAGTACTTCTTT. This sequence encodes CASSLNTGQEYFF.

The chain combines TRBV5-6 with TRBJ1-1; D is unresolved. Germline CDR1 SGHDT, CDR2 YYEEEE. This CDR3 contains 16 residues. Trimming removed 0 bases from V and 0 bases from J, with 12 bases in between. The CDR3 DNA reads TGTGCCAGCAGCTTGGTCGATGCAGGCCTGAACACTGAAGCTTTCTTT. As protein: CASSLVDAGLNTEAFF.

The CDR3 sequence: CASSVVSGGPNEQFF. The DNA of the CDR3 is TGTGCCAGCAGCGTAGTAAGCGGGGGGCCTAATGAGCAGTTCTTC. The chain uses TRBV9 and TRBJ2-1, with TRBD2 matching over 9 bases. The CDR3 is 15 residues long. The V segment lost 0 bases and the J segment 7 bases; nucleotides outside the gene matches: 5. Germline V lookup: CDR1 SGDLS, CDR2 YYNGEE.

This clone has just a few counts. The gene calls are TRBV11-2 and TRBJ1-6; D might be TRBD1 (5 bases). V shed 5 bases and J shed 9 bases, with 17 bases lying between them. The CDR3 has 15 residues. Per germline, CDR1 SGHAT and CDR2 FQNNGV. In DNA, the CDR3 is TGTGCCAGCAGCCCCCTTAGCAGGGTACCTTCACCCCTCCACTTT. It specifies CASSPLSRVPSPLHF.